Shown below are 9 T cell receptor beta chains from a single sample sequenced in a study of human versus mouse CDR3 diversity and MHC coevolution. The method was immunoSEQ multiplex PCR; TCRdb's version includes in-frame clones alone and lacks a portion of them. The sample holds 80,000 or so clones; just over 90% are singletons and the top ten take 1.3% to 1.5%. Source material: naive CD4+ T cells from blood. Subset described: CD45RO-negative CD62L-positive naive CD4 T cells. These receptors were collected from a person between 25 and 70 years old in good health.

CDR3 sequence: CASSLRAMNTEAFF. CDR3 sequence (DNA): TGCGCCAGCAGCCTCAGGGCAATGAACACTGAAGCTTTCTTT. The V call is TRBV5-1, the J call TRBJ1-1, with a possible D match to TRBD1 (5 bases). The CDR3 spans 14 residues. V dropped 4 bases and J dropped 0 bases, with 10 bases sitting between them. Germline CDR1 and CDR2: SGHRS and YFSETQ.

V gene TRBV11-2 combines with J gene TRBJ1-5; 9 bases align to TRBD1. The V gene's germline CDR1 is SGHAT and CDR2 FQNNGV. This CDR3 contains 16 residues. V trimming: 5 bases; J trimming: 3 bases; junction bases outside the gene matches: 8. The CDR3: CASSHLDRGANQPQHF. CDR3 DNA: TGTGCCAGCAGCCACTTGGACAGGGGCGCCAATCAGCCCCAGCATTTT.

The chain recombines TRBV28 with TRBJ1-1; 9 positions agree with TRBD1. Trimming at V came to 4 bases and at J to 10 bases, leaving 10 bases not matched to a gene. Germline CDR1 MDHEN, CDR2 SYDVKM. This CDR3 has 14 amino acids. CDR3: CASSSQGAKIRAFF. In DNA form, the CDR3 reads TGTGCCAGCAGTTCACAGGGGGCGAAAATAAGAGCTTTCTTT.

This clone showed up just once. The chain uses TRBV7-9 and TRBJ2-7; 9 positions agree with TRBD1. With V trimmed by 4 bases and J by 2 bases, 6 bases remained unmatched. The CDR3 loop spans 15 amino acids. Per the germline V gene, CDR1 is SEHNR and CDR2 is FQNEAQ (reference sequence). DNA for the CDR3: TGTGCCAGCAGCTCCTATGGACAGGGGCCCTACGAGCAGTACTTC. As protein: CASSSYGQGPYEQYF.

The gene calls are TRBV6-5 and TRBJ1-6; maybe TRBD1 (5 bases). The germline gives CDR1 MNHEY, CDR2 SVGAGI. The CDR3 spans 13 residues. Trimming removed 5 bases at V and 9 bases at J, with 11 bases between. The CDR3: CASSILTVSPLHF. The CDR3 DNA is TGTGCCAGCAGTATTCTGACAGTTTCACCCCTCCACTTT.

The rearrangement joins TRBV18 to TRBJ2-5; a weak D match, TRBD2 (6 bases). This CDR3 region has 13 residues. CDR1 is KGHSH and CDR2 is LQKENI in the germline V gene. V lost 2 bases and J lost 5, with 9 bases in between. The CDR3 DNA is TGTGCCAGCTCACCAATGGAGGGCGAGACCCAGTACTTC. Its translation is CASSPMEGETQYF.

The chain is built from TRBV18 and TRBJ2-7; a weak D match, TRBD2 (6 bases). CDR1 and CDR2 (germline): KGHSH, LQKENI. V was pared by 6 bases and J by 6 bases, with 21 bases between. CDR3 length equals 15 residues. In nucleotides, the CDR3 is TGTGCCAGCTCCCCCGGGGCTAGCGAGTCGGGCGAGCAGTACTTC. Its translation is CASSPGASESGEQYF.

V and J are TRBV6-1 and TRBJ1-5; D remains ambiguous. CDR1 is MNHNS, CDR2 SASEGT, per germline. V gave up 3 bases and J gave up 7 bases, with 16 bases separating them. The CDR3 is made up of 15 amino acids. The CDR3 DNA reads TGTGCCAGCAGTGAGCACGGAGGAGTGCGGCAGCCCCAGCATTTT. Translation: CASSEHGGVRQPQHF.

The chain uses TRBV7-6 and TRBJ2-3, with D maybe TRBD2 (6 bases). The V and J ends lost 1 base and 1 base respectively, with 9 bases between them. Germline values: CDR1 SGHVS, CDR2 FNYEAQ. This CDR3 is 15 amino acids long. Here the CDR3 reads CASSLEASGTDTQYF. The CDR3 DNA is TGTGCCAGCAGCTTAGAAGCTAGCGGCACAGATACGCAGTATTTT.